This T cell receptor beta chain was captured by sequencing in a study of T-cell memory formation after mild COVID-19 (dated by TCRdb to about 2021). Regarding the complete study: TCR sequence clusters from the two donors were found to be largely donor specific. The cohort was made up of two young adult volunteers, one female and one male, who were previously healthy. In a couple of donors, T-cell clones that expanded and contracted after mild COVID-19 were followed by sequencing TCRalpha and TCRbeta repertoires longitudinally. Beyond this particular receptor, the publication reports: The study included only a couple of mild cases, and larger cohorts that include severe cases with pre-infection samples were judged to be necessary. Some responding clones were detected in pre-infection memory, which suggested that pre-existing cross-reactive memory T cells had joined the SARS-CoV-2 response. The second-wave clones that peaked on day 37 were not confirmed to be SARS-CoV-2 specific. Contracting CD4+ clones turned up mainly in the CM and EM memory subsets, whereas EMRA was where CD8+ clones were enriched. From day 15 to 85, contracting clones showed balanced CD4/CD8 phenotypes, whereas a second wave of clones that expanded from day 15 to 37 leaned towards CD4+.

The CDR3 spans 14 residues, from the cysteine through the phenylalanine. CDR3 DNA only is kept here, 42 bases in frame from base 1. Trimming takes 6 bases from V and 6 bases from J, and the germline ends sit 15 bases apart. Looking up the germline V gene yields CDR1 MNHNS and CDR2 SASEGT. A word on this clonotype: There is no known antigen for this receptor. No base quality values were provided; no much bigger clone lies one nucleotide off.

Ficoll-Paque density gradient centrifugation was the method used to isolate PBMCs. These reads were obtained on an Illumina NovaSeq 6000. cDNA libraries for TCRalpha and TCRbeta were prepared by 5'RACE using constant-segment primers, with sample barcodes and unique molecular identifiers added. Trizol reagent was used to extract RNA from every sample. Library amplification was performed in two PCR steps, and a second sample barcode and Illumina TruSeq adapters were introduced in the second step. Libraries were sequenced on an Illumina NovaSeq with 2 x 150 bp paired-end reads. The study's own analysis went as follows. The reads were demultiplexed and collapsed into UMI-guided consensus sequences using migec v1.2.7. Using mixcr v2.1.11, UMI consensuses were aligned to TRA and TRB V and J templates and then assembled into clonotypes. Expanded or contracted clonotypes were those called significant by both edgeR and NoisET, with noise models trained on biological replicates. For edgeR calls, the cutoffs were a false discovery rate-adjusted p below 0.01 and a log2 fold-change threshold of 1. As an exploratory analysis of dynamics, PCA with hierarchical clustering was applied to max-normalized trajectories of the 1000 most abundant clonotypes. Each responding clone was given a CD4 or CD8 phenotype based on the CD4+ and CD8+ repertoires, which had been sequenced separately. In-frame beta chains were kept once TCRdb had trimmed the public reads at Q25 with fastp and called clones with MiXCR. Records with the same CDR3 protein are collapsed into one entry carrying the most frequent genes and DNA. The V and J calls, along with clone size, are taken from TCRdb and not from the paper's own processing. This sample lists 400,000 to 500,000 distinct CDR3 sequences; around 19% were detected once. The leading ten clones occupy about 8.8% of the sample.

The sequence was obtained from an adult woman who had mild COVID-19 (a few samples of this study predate the infection). The sample titles of this study are shuffled in the database, so cell type and time point are left out; the donor was told from shared clones. Sequencing input: PBMCs or a T cell subset sorted from them (not recorded which). The rearrangement combines TRBV6-1 with TRBJ1-5; the D gene remains uncertain. CDR3 loop: CASRGGPESQPQHF. The bases read TGTGCCAGCAGAGGAGGGCCTGAGAGTCAGCCCCAGCATTTT.